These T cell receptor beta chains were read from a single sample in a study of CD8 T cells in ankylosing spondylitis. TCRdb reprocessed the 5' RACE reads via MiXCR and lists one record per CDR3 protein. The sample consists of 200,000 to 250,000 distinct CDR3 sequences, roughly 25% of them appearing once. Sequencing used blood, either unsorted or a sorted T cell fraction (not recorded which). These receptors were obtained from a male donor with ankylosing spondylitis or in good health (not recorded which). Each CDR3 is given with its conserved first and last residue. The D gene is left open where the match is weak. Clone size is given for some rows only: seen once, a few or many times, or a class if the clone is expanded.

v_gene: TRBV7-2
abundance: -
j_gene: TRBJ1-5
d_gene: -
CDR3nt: TGTGCCAGCAGCTTGGGAGGACACTCCAATCAGCCCCAGCATTTT
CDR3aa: CASSLGGHSNQPQHF

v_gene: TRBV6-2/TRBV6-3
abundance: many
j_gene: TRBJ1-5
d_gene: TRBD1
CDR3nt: TGTGCCAGCGGACAGGGCAATCAGCCCCAGCATTTT
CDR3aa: CASGQGNQPQHF

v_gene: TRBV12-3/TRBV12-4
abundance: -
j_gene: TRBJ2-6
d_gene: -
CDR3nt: TGTGCCAGCAAAACAGGGGCCAACGTCCTGACTTTC
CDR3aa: CASKTGANVLTF

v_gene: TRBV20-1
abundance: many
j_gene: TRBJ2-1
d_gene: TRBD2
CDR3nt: TGCAGTGCTAGAGTTGCGGGAGGGCCGGATGAGCAGTTCTTC
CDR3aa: CSARVAGGPDEQFF

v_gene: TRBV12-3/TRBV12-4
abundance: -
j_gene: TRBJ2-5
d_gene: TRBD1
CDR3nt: TGTGCCAGCAGTTTCCGGGACAGAGCGTACTTC
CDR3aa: CASSFRDRAYF

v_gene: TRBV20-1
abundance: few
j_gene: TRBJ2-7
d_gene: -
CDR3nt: TGCAGTGCTACAGGACAGCGTTACGAGCAGTACTTC
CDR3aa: CSATGQRYEQYF

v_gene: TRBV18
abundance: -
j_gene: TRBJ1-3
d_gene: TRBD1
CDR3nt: TGTGCCAGCTCACATTCCGGGACAGGGGATGGAAACACCATATATTTT
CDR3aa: CASSHSGTGDGNTIYF

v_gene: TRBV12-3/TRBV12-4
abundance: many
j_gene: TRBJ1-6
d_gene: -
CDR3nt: TGTGCCAGCAGTTCACCGACTCAAGTAACCTATAATTCACCCCTCCACTTT
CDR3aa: CASSSPTQVTYNSPLHF

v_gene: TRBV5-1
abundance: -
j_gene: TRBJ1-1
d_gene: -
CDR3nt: TGCGCCAGCAGCTTGGTTACCGGCAGGGGTTCCGTGAACACTGAAGCTTTCTTT
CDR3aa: CASSLVTGRGSVNTEAFF

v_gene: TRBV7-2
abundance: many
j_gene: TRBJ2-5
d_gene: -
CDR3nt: TGTGCCAGCAGCTCGGGACTCTTCATGACCCAGTACTTC
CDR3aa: CASSSGLFMTQYF

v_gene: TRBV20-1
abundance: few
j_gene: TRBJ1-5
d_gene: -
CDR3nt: TGCAGTGCCCATCGAGGCAATCAGCCCCAGCATTTT
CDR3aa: CSAHRGNQPQHF

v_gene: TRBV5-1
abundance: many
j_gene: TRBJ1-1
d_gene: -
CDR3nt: TGCGCCAGCAGCGTAACAGGGTCGGACACTGAAGCTTTCTTT
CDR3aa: CASSVTGSDTEAFF

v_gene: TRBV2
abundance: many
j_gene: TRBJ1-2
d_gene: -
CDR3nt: TGTGCCAGCAGTGACGTGGGGGGGAATGGCTACACCTTC
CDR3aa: CASSDVGGNGYTF

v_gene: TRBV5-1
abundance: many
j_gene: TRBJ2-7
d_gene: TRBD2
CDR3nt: TGCGCCAGCAGCTCTACCGGGACTAGTATCTACGAGCAGTACTTC
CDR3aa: CASSSTGTSIYEQYF

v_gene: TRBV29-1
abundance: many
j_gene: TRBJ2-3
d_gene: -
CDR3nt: TGCAGCGTTGGACTTTCACAAGTAGTTTTT
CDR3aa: CSVGLSQVVF

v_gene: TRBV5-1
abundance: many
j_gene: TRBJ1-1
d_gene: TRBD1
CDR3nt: TGCGCCAGCAGCTTAGGAACAGGGGGGAAGGCTGAAGCTTTCTTT
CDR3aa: CASSLGTGGKAEAFF

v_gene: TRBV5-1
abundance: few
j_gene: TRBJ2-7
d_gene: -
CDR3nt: TGCGCCAGCAGCTTGTTACAGATTAGCGGCGAGCAGTACTTC
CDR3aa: CASSLLQISGEQYF